This T cell receptor (beta chain) was obtained from a study of beta chain features in type 1 diabetes. Trimming removed 5 bases from V and 2 bases from J, with 12 bases in between. Looked up from germline, CDR1 is LNHDA and CDR2 is SQIVND (reference sequence). The CDR3 runs 14 residues. The whole isolated RNA underwent reverse transcription, so sequencing captured expressed TCRB transcripts. The method was immunoSEQ multiplex PCR; TCRdb's version includes in-frame clones alone and lacks a portion of them. The sample holds roughly 450,000 clones, approximately 13% seen once. The V gene is TRBV19, the J gene TRBJ2-5, with D perhaps matching TRBD2 (6 bases). The clonotype was recovered from a man aged 25-45 years in good health. Sequenced material: naive CD4+ T cells from blood. The chain's CDR3 is CASSAMGGQETQYF. The CDR3 region has the DNA TGTGCCAGTAGTGCGATGGGGGGTCAAGAGACCCAGTACTTC.